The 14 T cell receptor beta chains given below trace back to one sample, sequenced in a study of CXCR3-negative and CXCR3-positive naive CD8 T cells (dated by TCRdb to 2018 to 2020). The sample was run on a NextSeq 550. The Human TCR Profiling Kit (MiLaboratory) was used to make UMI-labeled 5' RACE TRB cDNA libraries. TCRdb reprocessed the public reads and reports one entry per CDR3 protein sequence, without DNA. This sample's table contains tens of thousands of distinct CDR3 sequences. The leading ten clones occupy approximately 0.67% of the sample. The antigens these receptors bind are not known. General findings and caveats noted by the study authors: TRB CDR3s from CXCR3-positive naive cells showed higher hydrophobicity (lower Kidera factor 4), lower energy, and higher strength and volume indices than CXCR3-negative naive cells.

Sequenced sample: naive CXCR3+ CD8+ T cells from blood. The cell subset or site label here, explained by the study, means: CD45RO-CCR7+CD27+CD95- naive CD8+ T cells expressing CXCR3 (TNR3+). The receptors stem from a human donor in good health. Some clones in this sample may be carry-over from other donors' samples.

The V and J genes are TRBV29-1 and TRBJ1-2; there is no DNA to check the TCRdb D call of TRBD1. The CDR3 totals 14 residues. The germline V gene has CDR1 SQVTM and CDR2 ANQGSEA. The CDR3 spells CSVELTATGLGYTF.

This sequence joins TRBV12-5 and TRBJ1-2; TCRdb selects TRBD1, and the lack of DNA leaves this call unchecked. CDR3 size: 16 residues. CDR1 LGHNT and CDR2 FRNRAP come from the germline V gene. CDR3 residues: CASGFSLMGTVDGYTF.

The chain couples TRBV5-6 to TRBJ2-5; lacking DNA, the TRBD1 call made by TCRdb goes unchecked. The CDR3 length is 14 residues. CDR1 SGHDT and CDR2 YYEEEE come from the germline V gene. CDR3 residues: CASQPLGGGETQYF.

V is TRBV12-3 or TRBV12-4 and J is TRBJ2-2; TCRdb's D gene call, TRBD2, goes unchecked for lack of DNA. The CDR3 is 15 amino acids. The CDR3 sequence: CASSPSGSITGELFF.

CDR3 loop: CASSLDPGTEAFF. This chain links TRBV27 with TRBJ1-1; the TCRdb call, TRBD1, lacks DNA for checking. Germline values: CDR1 MNHEY, CDR2 SMNVEV (reference sequence). The CDR3 has 13 residues.

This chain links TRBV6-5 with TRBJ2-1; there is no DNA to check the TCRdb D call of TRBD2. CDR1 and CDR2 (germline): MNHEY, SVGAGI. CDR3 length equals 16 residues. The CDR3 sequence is CASGLGTSGAYNEQFF.

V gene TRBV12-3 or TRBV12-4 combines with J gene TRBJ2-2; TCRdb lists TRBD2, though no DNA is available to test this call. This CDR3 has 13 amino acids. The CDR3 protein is CASRTGGTGELFF.

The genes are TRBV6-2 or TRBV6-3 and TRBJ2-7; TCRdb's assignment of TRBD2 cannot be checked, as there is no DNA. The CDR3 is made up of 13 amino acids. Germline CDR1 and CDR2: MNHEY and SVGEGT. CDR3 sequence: CASSYGPTYQQYF.

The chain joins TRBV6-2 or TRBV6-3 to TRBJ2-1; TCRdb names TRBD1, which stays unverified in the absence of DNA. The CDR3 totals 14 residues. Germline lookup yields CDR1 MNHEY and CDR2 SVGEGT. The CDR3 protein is CASTTDRGRNEQFF.

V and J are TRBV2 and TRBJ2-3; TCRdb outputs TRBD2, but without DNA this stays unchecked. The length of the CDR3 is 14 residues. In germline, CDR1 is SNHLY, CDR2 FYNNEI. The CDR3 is CASPSDGGADTQYF. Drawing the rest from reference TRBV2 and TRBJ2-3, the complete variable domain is EPEVTQTPSHQVTQMGQEVILRCVPISNHLYFYWYRQILGQKVEFLVSFYNNEISEKSEIFDDQFSVERPDGSNFTLKIRSTKLEDSAMYFCASPSDGGADTQYFGPGTRLTVL.

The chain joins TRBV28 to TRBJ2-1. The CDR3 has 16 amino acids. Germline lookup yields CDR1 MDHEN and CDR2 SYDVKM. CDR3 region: CASSSDSNRIYNEQFF.

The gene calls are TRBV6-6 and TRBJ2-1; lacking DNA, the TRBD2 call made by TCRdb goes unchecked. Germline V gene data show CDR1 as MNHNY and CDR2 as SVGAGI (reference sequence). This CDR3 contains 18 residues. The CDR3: CASSYVRGTSGKYNEQFF.

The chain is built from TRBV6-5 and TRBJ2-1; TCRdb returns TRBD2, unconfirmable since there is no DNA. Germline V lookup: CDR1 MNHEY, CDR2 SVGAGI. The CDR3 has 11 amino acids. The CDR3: CASGPFGEQFF.

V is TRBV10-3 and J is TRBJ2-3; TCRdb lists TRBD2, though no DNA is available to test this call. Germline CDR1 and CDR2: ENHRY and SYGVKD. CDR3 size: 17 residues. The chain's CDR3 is CAISESGGTGVGDTQYF.